The present TCR beta chain was sequenced within a study of CD8+ T cells in alopecia areata. RNA extraction was followed by reverse transcription into cDNA, which acted as the sequencing template. The assay was immunoSEQ multiplex PCR, and TCRdb's table has in-frame clones only and misses some. Of about 170,000 clones listed, around 64% were seen once; the top ten hold roughly an eighth. This sample comprised CD8+ T cells sorted from blood, obtained at week 0. The sequence came from a human donor with alopecia areata.

Written as DNA, the CDR3 is TGCGCCAGCAGCGATAGCGGGGGGGCTGGGGATACGCAGTATTTT. The encoded protein is CASSDSGGAGDTQYF. This sequence joins TRBV10-2 and TRBJ2-3, with TRBD2 matching 11 bases. The CDR3 totals 15 residues. The germline CDR1 and CDR2 sequences are WSHSY and SAAADI. Losses at the gene ends were 6 bases for V and 6 bases for J; bases not matched to a gene: 8.